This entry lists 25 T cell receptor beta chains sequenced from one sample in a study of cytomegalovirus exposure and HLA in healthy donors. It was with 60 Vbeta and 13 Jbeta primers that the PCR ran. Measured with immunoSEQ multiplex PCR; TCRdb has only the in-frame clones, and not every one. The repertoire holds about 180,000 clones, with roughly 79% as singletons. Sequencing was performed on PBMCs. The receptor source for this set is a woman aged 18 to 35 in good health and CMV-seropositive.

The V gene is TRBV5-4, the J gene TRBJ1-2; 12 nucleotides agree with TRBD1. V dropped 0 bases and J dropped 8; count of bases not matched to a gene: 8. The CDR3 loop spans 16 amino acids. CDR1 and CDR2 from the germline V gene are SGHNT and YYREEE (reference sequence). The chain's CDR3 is CASSLAVGQGAEGYTF. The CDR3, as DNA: TGTGCCAGCAGCTTGGCGGTGGGACAGGGGGCAGAAGGCTACACCTTC.

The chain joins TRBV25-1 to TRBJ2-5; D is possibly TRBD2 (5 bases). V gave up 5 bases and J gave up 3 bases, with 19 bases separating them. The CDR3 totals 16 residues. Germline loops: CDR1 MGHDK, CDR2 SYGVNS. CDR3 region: CASSFLQRENKETQYF. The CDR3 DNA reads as TGTGCCAGCAGTTTTCTACAGAGGGAAAATAAAGAGACCCAGTACTTC. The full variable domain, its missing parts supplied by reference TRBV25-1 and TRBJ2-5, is EADIYQTPRYLVIGTGKKITLECSQTMGHDKMYWYQQDPGMELHLIHYSYGVNSTEKGDLSSESTVSRIRTEHFPLTLESARPSHTSQYLCASSFLQRENKETQYFGPGTRLLVL.

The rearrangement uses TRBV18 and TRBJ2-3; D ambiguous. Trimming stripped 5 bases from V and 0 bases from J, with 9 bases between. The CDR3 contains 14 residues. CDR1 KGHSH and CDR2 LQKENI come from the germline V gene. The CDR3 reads CASSGSTSTDTQYF. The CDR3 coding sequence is TGTGCCAGCTCAGGGTCGACTAGCACAGATACGCAGTATTTT.

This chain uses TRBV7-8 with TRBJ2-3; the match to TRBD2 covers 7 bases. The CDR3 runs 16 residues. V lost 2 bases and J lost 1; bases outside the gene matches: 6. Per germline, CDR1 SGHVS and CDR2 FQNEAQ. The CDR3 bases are TGTGCCAGCAGCTTAATTGGGGAGGGGCGCACAGATACGCAGTATTTT. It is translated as CASSLIGEGRTDTQYF. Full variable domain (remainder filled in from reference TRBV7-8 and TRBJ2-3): GAGVSQSPRYKVAKRGQDVALRCDPISGHVSLFWYQQALGQGPEFLTYFQNEAQLDKSGLPSDRFFAERPEGSVSTLKIQRTQQEDSAVYLCASSLIGEGRTDTQYFGPGTRLTVL.

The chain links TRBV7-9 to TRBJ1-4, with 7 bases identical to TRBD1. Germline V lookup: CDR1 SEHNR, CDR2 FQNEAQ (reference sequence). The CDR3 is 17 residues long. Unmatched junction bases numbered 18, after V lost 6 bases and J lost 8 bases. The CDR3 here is CASSKPGQNTRAEKLFF. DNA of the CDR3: TGTGCCAGCAGTAAACCGGGACAGAATACTCGGGCGGAAAAACTGTTTTTT.

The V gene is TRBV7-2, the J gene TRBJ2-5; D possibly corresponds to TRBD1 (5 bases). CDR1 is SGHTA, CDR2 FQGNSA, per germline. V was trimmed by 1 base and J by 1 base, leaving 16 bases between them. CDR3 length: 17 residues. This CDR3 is CASSLGASGSSQETQYF. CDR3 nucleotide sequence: TGTGCCAGCAGCTTAGGGGCGTCAGGGTCATCCCAAGAGACCCAGTACTTC.

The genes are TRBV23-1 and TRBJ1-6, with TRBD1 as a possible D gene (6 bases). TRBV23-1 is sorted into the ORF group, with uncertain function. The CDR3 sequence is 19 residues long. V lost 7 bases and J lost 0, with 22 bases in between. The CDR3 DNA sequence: TGCGCCAGCAATAAGGGGGGGGTCACGCCGAGCTCCTATAATTCACCCCTCCACTTT. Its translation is CASNKGGVTPSSYNSPLHF.

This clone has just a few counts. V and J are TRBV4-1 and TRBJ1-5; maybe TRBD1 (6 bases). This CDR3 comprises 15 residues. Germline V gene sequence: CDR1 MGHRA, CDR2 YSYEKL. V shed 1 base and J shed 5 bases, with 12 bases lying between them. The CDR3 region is CASSQARGGDQPQHF. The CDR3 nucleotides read TGCGCCAGCAGCCAAGCGCGAGGGGGGGATCAGCCCCAGCATTTT.

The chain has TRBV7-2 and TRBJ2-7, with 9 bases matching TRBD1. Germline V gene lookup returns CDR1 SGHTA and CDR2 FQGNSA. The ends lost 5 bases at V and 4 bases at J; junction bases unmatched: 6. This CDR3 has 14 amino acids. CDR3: CASSVGQGRYEQYF. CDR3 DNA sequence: TGTGCCAGCAGCGTGGGACAGGGAAGGTACGAGCAGTACTTC.

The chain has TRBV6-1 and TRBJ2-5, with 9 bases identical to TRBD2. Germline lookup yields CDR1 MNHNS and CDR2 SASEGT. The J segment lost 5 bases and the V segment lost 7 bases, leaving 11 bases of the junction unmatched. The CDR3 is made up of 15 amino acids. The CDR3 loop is CASKVPGLATETQYF. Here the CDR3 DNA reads TGTGCCAGCAAAGTACCGGGACTAGCTACGGAGACCCAGTACTTC.

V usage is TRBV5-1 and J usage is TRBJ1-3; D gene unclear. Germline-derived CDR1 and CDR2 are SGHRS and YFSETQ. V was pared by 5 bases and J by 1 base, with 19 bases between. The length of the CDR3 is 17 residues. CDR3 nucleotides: TGCGCCAGCAGTAAGAGGGAGGGCTGGAAGTCTGGAAACACCATATATTTT. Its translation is CASSKREGWKSGNTIYF. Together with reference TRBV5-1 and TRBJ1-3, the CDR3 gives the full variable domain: KAGVTQTPRYLIKTRGQQVTLSCSPISGHRSVSWYQQTPGQGLQFLFEYFSETQRNKGNFPGRFSGRQFSNSRSEMNVSTLELGDSALYLCASSKREGWKSGNTIYFGEGSWLTVV.

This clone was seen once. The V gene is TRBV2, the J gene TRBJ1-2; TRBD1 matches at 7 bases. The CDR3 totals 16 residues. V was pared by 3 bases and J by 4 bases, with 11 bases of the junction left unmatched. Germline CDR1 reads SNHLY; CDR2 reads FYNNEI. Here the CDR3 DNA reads TGTGCCAGCAGTGAGAACAGGGGTCTTCTCACCTATGGCTACACCTTC. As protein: CASSENRGLLTYGYTF.

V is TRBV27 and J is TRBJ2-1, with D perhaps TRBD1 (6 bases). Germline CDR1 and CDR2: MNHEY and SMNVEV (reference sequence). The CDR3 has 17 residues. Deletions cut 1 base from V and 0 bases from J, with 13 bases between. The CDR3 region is CASSLWGTQSSYNEQFF. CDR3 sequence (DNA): TGTGCCAGCAGTTTATGGGGGACACAAAGCTCCTACAATGAGCAGTTCTTC.

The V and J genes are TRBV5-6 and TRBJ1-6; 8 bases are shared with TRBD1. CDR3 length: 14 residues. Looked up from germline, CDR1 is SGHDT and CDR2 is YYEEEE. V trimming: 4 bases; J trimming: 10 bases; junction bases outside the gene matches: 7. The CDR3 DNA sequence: TGTGCCAGCAGCGTGGACAGGGCAGGCTCACCCCTCCACTTT. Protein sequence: CASSVDRAGSPLHF.

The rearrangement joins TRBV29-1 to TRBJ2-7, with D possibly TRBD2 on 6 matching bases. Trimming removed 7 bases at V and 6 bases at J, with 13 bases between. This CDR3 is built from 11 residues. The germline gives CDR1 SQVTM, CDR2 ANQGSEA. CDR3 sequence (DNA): TGCAGCGGTGGGACTTACCTCGAGCAGTACTTC. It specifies CSGGTYLEQYF.

The CDR3 reads CASSFQGSYTEAFF. The CDR3 DNA follows: TGTGCCAGCAGCTTTCAGGGTTCGTACACTGAAGCTTTCTTT. This chain uses TRBV5-6 with TRBJ1-1, with D tentatively TRBD1 (5 bases). V lost 2 bases and J lost 3, with 11 bases in between. Germline V gene data show CDR1 as SGHDT and CDR2 as YYEEEE. The CDR3 runs to 14 residues.

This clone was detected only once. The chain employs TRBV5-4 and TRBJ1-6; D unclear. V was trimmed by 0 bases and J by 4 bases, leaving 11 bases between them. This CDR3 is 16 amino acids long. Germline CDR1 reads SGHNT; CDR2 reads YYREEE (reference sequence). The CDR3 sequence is CASSLAGGRYNSPLHF. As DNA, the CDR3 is TGTGCCAGCAGCTTGGCCGGCGGCCGGTATAATTCACCCCTCCACTTT. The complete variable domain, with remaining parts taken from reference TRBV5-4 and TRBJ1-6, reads ETGVTQSPTHLIKTRGQQVTLRCSSQSGHNTVSWYQQALGQGPQFIFQYYREEENGRGNFPPRFSGLQFPNYSSELNVNALELDDSALYLCASSLAGGRYNSPLHFGNGTRLTVT.

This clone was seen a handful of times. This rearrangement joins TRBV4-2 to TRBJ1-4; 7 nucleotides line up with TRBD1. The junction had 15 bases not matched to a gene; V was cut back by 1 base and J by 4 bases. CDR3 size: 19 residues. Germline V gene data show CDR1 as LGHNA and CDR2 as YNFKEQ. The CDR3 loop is CASSQGVSGQGGSNEKLFF. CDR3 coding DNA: TGTGCCAGCAGCCAAGGTGTTTCAGGGCAGGGGGGAAGTAATGAAAAACTGTTTTTT.

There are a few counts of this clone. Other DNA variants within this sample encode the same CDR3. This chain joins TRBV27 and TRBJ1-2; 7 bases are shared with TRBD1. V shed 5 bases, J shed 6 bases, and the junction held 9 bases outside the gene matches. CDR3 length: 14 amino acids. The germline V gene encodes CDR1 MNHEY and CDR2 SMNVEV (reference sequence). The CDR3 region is CASSPSTGSNGYTF. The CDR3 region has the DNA TGTGCCAGCAGTCCCTCGACAGGGAGTAATGGCTACACCTTC.

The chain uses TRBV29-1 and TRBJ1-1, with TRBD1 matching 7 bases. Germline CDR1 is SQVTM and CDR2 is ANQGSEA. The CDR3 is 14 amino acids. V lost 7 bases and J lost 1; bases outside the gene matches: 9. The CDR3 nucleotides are TGCAGCGCTAACACAGGGGCTGGGAACACTGAAGCTTTCTTT. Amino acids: CSANTGAGNTEAFF.

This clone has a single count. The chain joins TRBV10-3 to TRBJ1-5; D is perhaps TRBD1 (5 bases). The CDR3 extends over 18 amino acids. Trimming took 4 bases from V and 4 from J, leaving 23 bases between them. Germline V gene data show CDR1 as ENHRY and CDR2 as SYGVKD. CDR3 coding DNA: TGTGCCATCAGTGCCACTTATTTCAGGGTGCGTGAGAATCAGCCCCAGCATTTT. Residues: CAISATYFRVRENQPQHF.

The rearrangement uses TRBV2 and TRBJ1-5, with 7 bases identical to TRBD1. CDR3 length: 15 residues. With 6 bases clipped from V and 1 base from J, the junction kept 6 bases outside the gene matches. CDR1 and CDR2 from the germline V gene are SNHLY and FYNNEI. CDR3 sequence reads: CASRTGQASNQPQHF. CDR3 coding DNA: TGTGCCAGCAGGACCGGACAGGCGAGCAATCAGCCCCAGCATTTT.

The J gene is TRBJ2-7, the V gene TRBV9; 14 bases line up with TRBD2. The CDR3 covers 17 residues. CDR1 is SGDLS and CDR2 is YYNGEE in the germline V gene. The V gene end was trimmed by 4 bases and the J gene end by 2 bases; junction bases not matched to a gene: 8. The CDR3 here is CASSTGLAGETPYEQYF. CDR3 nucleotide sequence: TGTGCCAGCAGCACGGGACTAGCGGGGGAGACACCCTACGAGCAGTACTTC. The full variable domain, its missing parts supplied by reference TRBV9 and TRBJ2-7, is DSGVTQTPKHLITATGQRVTLRCSPRSGDLSVYWYQQSLDQGLQFLIQYYNGEERAKGNILERFSAQQFPDLHSELNLSSLELGDSALYFCASSTGLAGETPYEQYFGPGTRLTVT.

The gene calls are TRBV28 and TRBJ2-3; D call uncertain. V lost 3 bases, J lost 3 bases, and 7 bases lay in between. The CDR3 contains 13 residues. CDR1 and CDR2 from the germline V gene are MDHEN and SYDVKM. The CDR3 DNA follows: TGTGCCAGCAGTTTTCCTGAGACAGATACGCAGTATTTT. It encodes CASSFPETDTQYF. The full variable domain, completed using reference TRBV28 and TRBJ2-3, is DVKVTQSSRYLVKRTGEKVFLECVQDMDHENMFWYRQDPGLGLRLIYFSYDVKMKEKGDIPEGYSVSREKKERFSLILESASTNQTSMYLCASSFPETDTQYFGPGTRLTVL.

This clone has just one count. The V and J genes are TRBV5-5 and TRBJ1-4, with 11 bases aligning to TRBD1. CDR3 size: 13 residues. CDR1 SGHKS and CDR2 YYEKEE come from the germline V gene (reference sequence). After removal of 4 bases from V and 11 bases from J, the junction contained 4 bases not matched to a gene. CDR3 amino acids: CASSTGTGGKLFF. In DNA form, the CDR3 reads TGTGCCAGCAGCACCGGGACAGGGGGGAAACTGTTTTTT.